The clone carrying this T cell receptor (beta chain) was picked up one time. The antigen remains unidentified. The germline V gene has CDR1 SNHLY and CDR2 FYNNEI. Trimming took off 10 bases at V and 8 bases at J, with 14 bases between the two ends. The CDR3 length is 11 residues. Vbeta (60) and Jbeta (13) primers were used in the PCR. Here immunoSEQ multiplex PCR was the method, and the copy in TCRdb shows in-frame clones only, minus some. Of more than 65,000 clones detected, less than 80% appear once; the ten largest clones hold approximately 7%. The data are from a study of cytomegalovirus exposure and HLA in healthy donors. At the level of the study: Most genotyped donors, roughly 80% of 300 to 400, had Caucasian-associated genetic ancestry.

Study-wide findings and caveats: For TCR beta chains, V- and J-gene trimming was later linked to a missense DCLRE1C variant. It was 150 to 200 TCR beta chains that were listed as cytomegalovirus-associated.

This receptor was obtained from a woman aged 45-59 years in good health and CMV-seropositive. Sequencing was done on a sample of PBMCs. This sequence joins TRBV2 and TRBJ1-1, with a weak D call TRBD1 (6 bases). CDR3 nucleotides: TGTGCCACGGATGCAGGGGCGGAAGCTTTCTTT. This translates into CATDAGAEAFF.